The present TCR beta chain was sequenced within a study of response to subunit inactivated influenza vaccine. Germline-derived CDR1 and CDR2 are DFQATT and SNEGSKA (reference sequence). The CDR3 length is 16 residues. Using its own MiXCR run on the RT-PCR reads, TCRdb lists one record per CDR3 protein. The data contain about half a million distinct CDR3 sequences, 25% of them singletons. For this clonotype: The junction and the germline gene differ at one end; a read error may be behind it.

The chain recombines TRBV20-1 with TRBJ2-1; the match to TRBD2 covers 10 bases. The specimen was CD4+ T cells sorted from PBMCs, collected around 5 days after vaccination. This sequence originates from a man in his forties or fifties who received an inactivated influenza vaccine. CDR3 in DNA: TGCTGTGCTAGTCTAGCGGGAGCACTTTGGGACAATGAGCAGTTCTTC. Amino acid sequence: CCASLAGALWDNEQFF.